This T cell receptor (beta chain) stems from a study of PD-L1 blockade in urothelial cancer. At the level of the study: Patients started atezolizumab around 2014, 1,200 mg intravenously every 3 weeks.

This CDR3 region has 15 residues. CDR1 is MDHEN, CDR2 SYDVKM, per germline. V lost 6 bases, J lost 3 bases, and 15 bases lay in between. Stated time point: peripheral blood 6 weeks after treatment start. The assay was immunoSEQ multiplex PCR, and TCRdb's table has in-frame clones only and misses some. This sample carries some 40,000 clones, 84% of them seen once, and the ten largest clones take over 9.5%. This sample comprised PBMCs, obtained around atezolizumab (anti-PD-L1) treatment. V usage is TRBV28 and J usage is TRBJ2-1; the D gene is possibly TRBD1 (6 bases). The receptor was isolated from a man between 40 and 49 years old with urothelial cancer. CDR3 DNA sequence: TGTGCCAGCAGCCCTACAGGGCGGCTCTACAATGAGCAGTTCTTC. This translates into CASSPTGRLYNEQFF.